One and the same sample provided the 16 T cell receptor beta chains below, sequenced in a study of CD8 T cells in Susac syndrome. A quantity of roughly 0.5 to 1 ug RNA underwent reverse transcription using random hexamers. TCRdb called the immunoSEQ multiplex PCR reads again in MiXCR, with one record for every CDR3 protein. This sample yields roughly 400,000 distinct CDR3 sequences, of which more than 70% are seen a single time; about 0.12% belongs to the top ten. Sequencing was carried out using CD8+ T cells from PBMCs. The receptors were sampled from a human donor with multiple sclerosis.

The chain couples TRBV28 to TRBJ2-7, with 7 bases matching TRBD1. Germline values: CDR1 MDHEN, CDR2 SYDVKM. Trimming removed 4 bases from V and 5 bases from J; junction bases left unmatched: 5. The CDR3 extends over 13 amino acids. For the CDR3, the DNA is TGTGCCAGCAGTTCCGAGACAGGGAACGAGCAGTACTTC. Translation: CASSSETGNEQYF.

This clonotype came up a few times. V usage is TRBV4-2 and J usage is TRBJ2-7; D is undetermined. Germline CDR1 and CDR2: LGHNA and YNFKEQ. This CDR3 is 14 amino acids long. Trimming took 1 base from V and 0 from J, leaving 7 bases between them. This CDR3 is CASSQGQVSYEQYF. The CDR3 coding sequence is TGTGCCAGCAGCCAAGGGCAGGTCTCCTACGAGCAGTACTTC.

DNA for the CDR3: TGCAGCGTCGTGACAGGGCCCTACGAGCAGTACTTC. Protein sequence: CSVVTGPYEQYF. The V call is TRBV29-1, the J call TRBJ2-7; 7 bases map to TRBD1. The V and J ends lost 6 bases and 2 bases, in that order; junction bases with no gene match: 4. The CDR3 runs to 12 residues. CDR1 and CDR2 from the germline V gene are SQVTM and ANQGSEA.

Worth noting for this clonotype: The junction and the germline gene differ at one end; a read error may be behind it. The J gene is TRBJ2-2, the V gene TRBV29-1, with D perhaps matching TRBD1 (5 bases). The CDR3 is 14 amino acids. Per the germline V gene, CDR1 is SQVTM and CDR2 is ANQGSEA. This CDR3 reads CSVEDSPNTGELFF. CDR3 coding DNA: TGCAGCGTCGAAGACAGCCCGAACACCGGGGAGCTGTTTTTT.

The chain recombines TRBV7-9 with TRBJ2-7, with D possibly matching TRBD2 (5 bases). This CDR3 has 15 amino acids. V lost 0 bases and J lost 0, with 9 bases in between. The germline gives CDR1 SEHNR, CDR2 FQNEAQ (reference sequence). The CDR3: CASSLAHGSSYEQYF. The CDR3 region has the DNA TGTGCCAGCAGCTTAGCGCATGGGAGCTCCTACGAGCAGTACTTC.

The chain couples TRBV7-6 to TRBJ1-1; D possibly corresponds to TRBD1 (5 bases). From germline, CDR1 is SGHVS and CDR2 FNYEAQ. Trimming cost V 3 bases and J 1 base, with 6 bases left between them. The CDR3 totals 13 residues. The CDR3 loop is CASSFGANTEAFF. The CDR3 bases are TGTGCCAGCAGCTTTGGGGCGAACACTGAAGCTTTCTTT.

In this sample, this clonotype turned up once. V is TRBV7-9 and J is TRBJ2-7; TRBD1 agrees at 7 bases. V lost 1 base to trimming and J lost 3 bases; unmatched junction nucleotides: 6. The CDR3 sequence is 15 residues long. Germline V lookup: CDR1 SEHNR, CDR2 FQNEAQ (reference sequence). CDR3 bases: TGTGCCAGCAGCTTAGGACAGGGAAGCTTCTACGAGCAGTACTTC. It encodes CASSLGQGSFYEQYF.

This chain uses TRBV4-1 with TRBJ2-7; a weak D match, TRBD1 (6 bases). In germline, CDR1 is MGHRA, CDR2 YSYEKL. This CDR3 contains 14 residues. Trimming shortened V by 6 bases and J by 5 bases, and 17 bases separated the two germline ends. In nucleotides, the CDR3 is TGCGCCAGCAGTACGGCAGGGGTTAGGGACGAGCAGTACTTC. Translating it yields CASSTAGVRDEQYF.

The rearrangement links TRBV6-2 or TRBV6-3 to TRBJ2-1; 9 bases line up with TRBD2. Germline lookup yields CDR1 MNHEY and CDR2 SVGEGT. This CDR3 region has 14 residues. Trimming at V came to 7 bases and at J to 9 bases, leaving 10 bases not matched to a gene. The CDR3 protein is CASISLAGEGEQFF. The CDR3, as DNA: TGTGCCAGCATCTCGTTAGCGGGAGAGGGTGAGCAGTTCTTC.

The chain employs TRBV29-1 and TRBJ2-7, with a tentative D call TRBD1 (6 bases). CDR3 length: 15 amino acids. The V end was cut by 5 bases, the J end by 1 base, with 18 bases between. The germline CDR1 and CDR2 sequences are SQVTM and ANQGSEA. CDR3 residues: CSVLGGATASYEQYF. For the CDR3, the DNA is TGCAGCGTTTTAGGGGGAGCAACTGCATCCTACGAGCAGTACTTC.

The CDR3 DNA sequence: TGCAGTGCTAGAGATAGCGGGAGGATCCACTACGAGCAGTACTTC. It specifies CSARDSGRIHYEQYF. The gene calls are TRBV20-1 and TRBJ2-7, with TRBD2 matching over 10 bases. The V gene end was trimmed by 0 bases and the J gene end by 3 bases; junction bases not matched to a gene: 5. Per the germline V gene, CDR1 is DFQATT and CDR2 is SNEGSKA (reference sequence). The CDR3 has 15 residues.

V usage is TRBV4-1 and J usage is TRBJ2-2; 7 bases map to TRBD2. The junction had 6 bases not matched to a gene; V was cut back by 8 bases and J by 3 bases. The CDR3 spans 14 residues. CDR1 MGHRA and CDR2 YSYEKL come from the germline V gene. CDR3 DNA sequence: TGCGCCAGCCGTGCGGGGGACGACACCGGGGAGCTGTTTTTT. It yields the protein CASRAGDDTGELFF.

CDR3 residues: CASSPDRGLDTQYF. The CDR3 nucleotides are TGTGCCAGCAGCCCGGACAGGGGATTAGATACGCAGTATTTT. V gene TRBV6-5 combines with J gene TRBJ2-3; TRBD1 matches at 9 bases. The germline gives CDR1 MNHEY, CDR2 SVGAGI. The CDR3 length is 14 residues. Trimming cost V 6 bases and J 5 bases; bases outside gene matches: 6.

The chain is built from TRBV11-3 and TRBJ1-2; D possibly corresponds to TRBD1 (5 bases). This CDR3 is built from 16 residues. Germline lookup yields CDR1 SGHNT and CDR2 YENEEA. V was pared by 0 bases and J by 7 bases, with 18 bases between. The CDR3 loop reads CASSLDRRRGDGGYTF. CDR3 DNA: TGTGCCAGCAGCTTAGATCGGCGACGGGGGGACGGTGGCTACACCTTC.

This clonotype was picked up one time. The chain links TRBV5-1 to TRBJ2-3; no reliable D call. Trimming left V 0 bases short and J 1 base short, with 15 bases between. The CDR3 is 17 residues long. Germline V gene lookup returns CDR1 SGHRS and CDR2 YFSETQ. The CDR3 region is CASSLDWASPGTDTQYF. The CDR3 coding sequence is TGCGCCAGCAGCTTGGATTGGGCCTCGCCCGGCACAGATACGCAGTATTTT.

This clonotype was picked up a small number of times. A junction end diverges from the germline sequence, so it may reflect a read error. V and J are TRBV27 and TRBJ1-2, with D maybe TRBD1 (5 bases). The CDR3 length is 16 residues. CDR1 is MNHEY, CDR2 SMNVEV, per germline (reference sequence). The CDR3 here is CASSLSSGSLIYGYTF. The CDR3 bases are TGTGCCAGTAGTTTATCGTCAGGGTCCCTGATCTATGGCTACACCTTC.